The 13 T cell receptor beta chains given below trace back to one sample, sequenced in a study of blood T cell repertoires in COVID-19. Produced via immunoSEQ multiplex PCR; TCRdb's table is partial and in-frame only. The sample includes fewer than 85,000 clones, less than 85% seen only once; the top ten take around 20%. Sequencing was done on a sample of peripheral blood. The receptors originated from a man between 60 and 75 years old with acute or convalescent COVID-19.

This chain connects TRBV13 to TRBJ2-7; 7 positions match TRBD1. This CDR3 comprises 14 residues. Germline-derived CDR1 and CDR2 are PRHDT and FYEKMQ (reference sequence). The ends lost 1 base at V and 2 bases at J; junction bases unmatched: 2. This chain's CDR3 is CASSLDRGTYEQYF. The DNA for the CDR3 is TGTGCCAGCAGCTTAGACAGGGGTACCTACGAGCAGTACTTC.

The CDR3 loop is CASRLQLSYEQYV. The CDR3 DNA is TGTGCCAGCAGGCTACAGCTCTCCTACGAGCAGTACGTC. The chain carries TRBV6-5 and TRBJ2-7; D is uncertain. With 6 bases removed from V and 0 bases from J, the gap between germline ends came to 9 bases. The CDR3 is made up of 13 amino acids. Germline V lookup: CDR1 MNHEY, CDR2 SVGAGI.

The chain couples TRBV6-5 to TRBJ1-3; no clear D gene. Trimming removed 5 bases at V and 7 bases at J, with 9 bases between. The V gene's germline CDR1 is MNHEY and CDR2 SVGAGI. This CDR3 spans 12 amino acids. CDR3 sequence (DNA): TGTGCCAGCAGTATTAGGGAGAACACCATATATTTT. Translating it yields CASSIRENTIYF.

CDR3: CASTELGYQETQYF. The CDR3 DNA is TGTGCCAGCACTGAACTAGGATACCAAGAGACCCAGTACTTC. V usage is TRBV5-8 and J usage is TRBJ2-5; maybe TRBD2 (5 bases). Between the trimmed V and J ends, which lost 6 bases and 0 bases, there was a span of 12 bases. Germline CDR1 SGHTS, CDR2 YDEGEE. The CDR3 is 14 amino acids.

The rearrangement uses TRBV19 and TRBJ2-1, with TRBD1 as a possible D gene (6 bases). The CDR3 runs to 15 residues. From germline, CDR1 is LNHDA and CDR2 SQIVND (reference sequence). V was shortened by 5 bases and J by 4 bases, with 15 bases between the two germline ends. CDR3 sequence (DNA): TGTGCCAGTAGTTCCAGCCGGGACACTTACAATGAGCAGTTCTTC. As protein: CASSSSRDTYNEQFF.

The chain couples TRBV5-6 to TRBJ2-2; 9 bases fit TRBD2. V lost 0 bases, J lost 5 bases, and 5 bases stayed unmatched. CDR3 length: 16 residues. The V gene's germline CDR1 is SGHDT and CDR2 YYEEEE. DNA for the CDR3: TGTGCCAGCAGCTTGGATAGCGGGGGAAGGACCGGGGAGCTGTTTTTT. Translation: CASSLDSGGRTGELFF.

Here the CDR3 reads CASTPGLATYEQYF. The CDR3 coding sequence is TGCGCCAGCACTCCGGGACTAGCGACCTACGAGCAGTACTTC. This rearrangement joins TRBV5-1 to TRBJ2-7; 10 bases fit TRBD2. Looked up from germline, CDR1 is SGHRS and CDR2 is YFSETQ. V lost 6 bases to trimming and J lost 2 bases; unmatched junction nucleotides: 5. This CDR3 has 14 amino acids.

The CDR3 nucleotides are TGTGCCAGCAGTGGGGGACTAGGGGATGAGCAGTTCTTC. It translates to CASSGGLGDEQFF. This chain uses TRBV6-6 with TRBJ2-1; TRBD2 matches 8 bases. The germline CDR1 and CDR2 sequences are MNHNY and SVGAGI (reference sequence). The CDR3 spans 13 residues. V trimming: 5 bases; J trimming: 8 bases; junction bases outside the gene matches: 5.

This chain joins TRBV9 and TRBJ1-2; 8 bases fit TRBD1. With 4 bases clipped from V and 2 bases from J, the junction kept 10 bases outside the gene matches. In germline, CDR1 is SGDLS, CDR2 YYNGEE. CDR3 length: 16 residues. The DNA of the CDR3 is TGTGCCAGCAGCATCCTCATTACAGGGGGAAACTATGGCTACACCTTC. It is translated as CASSILITGGNYGYTF.

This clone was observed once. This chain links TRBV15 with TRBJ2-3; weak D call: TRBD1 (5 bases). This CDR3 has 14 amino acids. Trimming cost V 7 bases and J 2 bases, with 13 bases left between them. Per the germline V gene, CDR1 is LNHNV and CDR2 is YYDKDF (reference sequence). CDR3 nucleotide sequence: TGTGCCACCAAAGGGGCACTCAACACAGATACGCAGTATTTT. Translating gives CATKGALNTDTQYF.

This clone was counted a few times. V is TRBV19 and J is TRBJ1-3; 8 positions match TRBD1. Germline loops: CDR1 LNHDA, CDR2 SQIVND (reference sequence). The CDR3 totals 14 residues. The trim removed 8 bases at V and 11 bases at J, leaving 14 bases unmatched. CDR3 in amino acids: CASRTSGGRSAIYF. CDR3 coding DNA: TGTGCCAGTCGAACGTCAGGGGGCAGAAGCGCCATATATTTT.

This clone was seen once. This CDR3 reads CASSSLTGLSSYEQYV. CDR3 sequence (DNA): TGTGCCAGCAGTTCCCTGACGGGGTTAAGCTCCTACGAGCAGTACGTC. The chain joins TRBV6-2 or TRBV6-3 to TRBJ2-7, with D perhaps TRBD2 (5 bases). Trimming removed 4 bases at V and 0 bases at J, with 16 bases between. The CDR3 extends over 16 amino acids. Germline V gene sequence: CDR1 MNHEY, CDR2 SVGEGT.

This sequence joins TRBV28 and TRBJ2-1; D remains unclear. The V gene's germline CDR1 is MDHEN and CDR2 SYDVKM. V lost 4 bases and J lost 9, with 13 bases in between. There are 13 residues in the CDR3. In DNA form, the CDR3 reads TGTGCCAGCAGTTCCTCGGCGGCTGGTGAGCAGTTCTTC. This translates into CASSSSAAGEQFF.